These 29 T cell receptor beta chains originate from one sample sequenced in a study of blood T cell repertoires in COVID-19. Clones were read by immunoSEQ multiplex PCR, and TCRdb kept only the in-frame ones, dropping some. The sample records some 220,000 clones, 85% being singletons. Sequencing was carried out using peripheral blood. Source of these receptors: an older woman with COVID-19, enrolled during active disease.

V usage is TRBV9 and J usage is TRBJ2-5; 7 positions match TRBD2. This CDR3 spans 15 amino acids. With V trimmed by 4 bases and J by 5 bases, 11 bases remained unmatched. Germline lookup yields CDR1 SGDLS and CDR2 YYNGEE. In DNA form, the CDR3 reads TGTGCCAGCAGCTTAAGAGGGAGGGCGGGGGAGACCCAGTACTTC. Protein product: CASSLRGRAGETQYF.

This chain connects TRBV5-4 to TRBJ1-1; 7 bases are a match to TRBD1. V shed 3 bases and J 6 bases; nucleotides not matched to a gene: 17. The length of the CDR3 is 17 residues. Germline CDR1 reads SGHNT; CDR2 reads YYREEE (reference sequence). CDR3 DNA sequence: TGTGCCAGCAGCTATGACAGGGTATTGGAACCGCTCTCTGAAGCTTTCTTT. Translating gives CASSYDRVLEPLSEAFF. The full variable domain, in which reference TRBV5-4 and TRBJ1-1 provide the parts outside the CDR3, is ETGVTQSPTHLIKTRGQQVTLRCSSQSGHNTVSWYQQALGQGPQFIFQYYREEENGRGNFPPRFSGLQFPNYSSELNVNALELDDSALYLCASSYDRVLEPLSEAFFGQGTRLTVV.

The chain uses TRBV14 and TRBJ1-1; no firm D call. CDR3 length: 14 residues. Germline CDR1 is SGHDN and CDR2 is FVKESK. V dropped 6 bases and J dropped 1 base, with 12 bases sitting between them. For the CDR3, the DNA is TGTGCCAGCAGTCCTACGAGGGCGAACACTGAAGCTTTCTTT. Amino acid sequence: CASSPTRANTEAFF.

The chain is built from TRBV7-2 and TRBJ1-1; no clear D. The CDR3 is 13 residues long. The V end was cut by 2 bases, the J end by 1 base, with 5 bases between. The V gene's germline CDR1 is SGHTA and CDR2 FQGNSA. CDR3: CASSLLRNTEAFF. CDR3 in DNA: TGTGCCAGCAGCTTACTTAGGAACACTGAAGCTTTCTTT.

The chain joins TRBV4-2 to TRBJ2-3, with 11 bases that match TRBD2. CDR1 and CDR2 (germline): LGHNA, YNFKEQ. The CDR3 is 16 amino acids. V gave up 1 base and J gave up 4 bases; unmatched junction bases: 4. DNA for the CDR3: TGTGCCAGCAGCCAAGTTAGCGGGGGGGCCTCAGATACGCAGTATTTT. Its protein is CASSQVSGGASDTQYF.

V is TRBV19 and J is TRBJ2-3, with 9 positions matching TRBD1. With V trimmed by 1 base and J by 6 bases, 14 bases remained unmatched. In germline, CDR1 is LNHDA, CDR2 SQIVND (reference sequence). The CDR3 is made up of 18 amino acids. DNA for the CDR3: TGTGCCAGTAGTATAGCAAGGACAGGGGCCCCGAAGGGGGATACGCAGTATTTT. It translates to CASSIARTGAPKGDTQYF. Filled out from reference TRBV19 and TRBJ2-3, the complete variable domain reads DGGITQSPKYLFRKEGQNVTLSCEQNLNHDAMYWYRQDPGQGLRLIYYSQIVNDFQKGDIAEGYSVSREKKESFPLTVTSAQKNPTAFYLCASSIARTGAPKGDTQYFGPGTRLTVL.

The J gene is TRBJ2-1, the V gene TRBV5-1, with 11 bases that match TRBD1. This CDR3 has 14 residues. Germline lookup yields CDR1 SGHRS and CDR2 YFSETQ. V dropped 4 bases and J dropped 8; count of bases not matched to a gene: 5. The DNA for the CDR3 is TGCGCCAGCAGCGGGGACAGGGGGTCGGATGAGCAGTTCTTC. It specifies CASSGDRGSDEQFF.

The count of this clone is one. The rearrangement joins TRBV12-3 or TRBV12-4 to TRBJ1-1; TRBD1 agrees at 8 bases. J was trimmed by 7 bases and V by 6 bases; bases with no gene match: 7. This CDR3 contains 13 residues. This CDR3 reads CASSRPTGVEAFF. The CDR3 DNA reads as TGTGCCAGCAGCCGTCCGACAGGGGTTGAAGCTTTCTTT.

The chain recombines TRBV7-2 with TRBJ2-7, with TRBD2 matching over 13 bases. Per germline, CDR1 SGHTA and CDR2 FQGNSA. With V trimmed by 4 bases and J by 3 bases, 9 bases remained unmatched. This CDR3 is built from 17 residues. The CDR3 DNA sequence: TGTGCCAGCAGCTCCGACGGGACTAGCGGGACCCTCTACGAGCAGTACTTC. Its protein is CASSSDGTSGTLYEQYF.

The CDR3: CASSQARRGDIYGYTF. As DNA, the CDR3 is TGCGCCAGCAGCCAAGCGAGGAGGGGCGACATCTATGGCTACACCTTC. The genes are TRBV4-3 and TRBJ1-2; tentatively, D is TRBD1 (5 bases). CDR3 length equals 16 residues. Deletions cut 1 base from V and 4 bases from J, with 16 bases between. From germline, CDR1 is LGHNA and CDR2 YSLEER.

The chain recombines TRBV27 with TRBJ2-2, with D uncertain. The CDR3 consists of 15 residues. Germline CDR1 MNHEY, CDR2 SMNVEV (reference sequence). The ends were cut back, 1 base at V and 7 bases at J, with 13 bases in the middle. The CDR3 bases are TGTGCCAGCAGTTTATTCACCATAAACGGCGGGGAGCTGTTTTTT. Amino acid sequence: CASSLFTINGGELFF.

The genes are TRBV7-9 and TRBJ1-2; no firm D call. Germline V gene data show CDR1 as SEHNR and CDR2 as FQNEAQ (reference sequence). V was trimmed by 7 bases and J by 0 bases, leaving 21 bases between them. The CDR3 contains 17 residues. The CDR3 reads CASTLFSSRLSNYGYTF. DNA for the CDR3: TGTGCCAGCACGCTGTTTAGTTCGAGGCTATCTAACTATGGCTACACCTTC. The whole variable domain, remainder taken from reference TRBV7-9 and TRBJ1-2, is DTGVSQNPRHKITKRGQNVTFRCDPISEHNRLYWYRQTLGQGPEFLTYFQNEAQLEKSRLLSDRFSAERPKGSFSTLEIQRTEQGDSAMYLCASTLFSSRLSNYGYTFGSGTRLTVV.

For this clone: The junction and the germline gene differ at one end; a read error may be behind it. CDR3 nucleotide sequence: TGTAGCGTTACCGGACAGGATAATGAAAAACTGTTTTTT. Translated: CSVTGQDNEKLFF. The chain uses TRBV29-1 and TRBJ1-4, with 7 bases lining up with TRBD1. The CDR3 length is 13 residues. CDR1 and CDR2 (germline): SQVTM, ANQGSEA.

This rearrangement joins TRBV7-3 to TRBJ2-3, with 8 bases matching TRBD1. This CDR3 spans 19 amino acids. Germline CDR1 reads SGHTA; CDR2 reads FQGTGA. Unmatched junction bases numbered 17, after V lost 0 bases and J lost 6 bases. The CDR3 protein is CASSLTGDGWTGLTDTQYF. CDR3 sequence (DNA): TGTGCCAGCAGCTTAACCGGCGATGGATGGACAGGGTTAACGGATACGCAGTATTTT.

V and J are TRBV7-2 and TRBJ2-5; maybe TRBD2 (7 bases). Trimming pared 1 base from V and 1 base from J, leaving 10 bases between. From germline, CDR1 is SGHTA and CDR2 FQGNSA. The CDR3 consists of 15 residues. CDR3 nucleotides: TGTGCCAGCAGCTTAGATCGGGGGGCCCAAGAGACCCAGTACTTC. This codes for CASSLDRGAQETQYF.

The V call is TRBV19, the J call TRBJ1-2; 7 bases line up with TRBD1. The CDR3 has 12 residues. With V trimmed by 8 bases and J by 7 bases, 7 bases remained unmatched. Germline assignment: CDR1 LNHDA and CDR2 SQIVND (reference sequence). CDR3 loop: CASSDRASGYTF. The CDR3, as DNA: TGTGCCAGTTCCGACAGGGCAAGTGGCTACACCTTC.

The chain uses TRBV29-1 and TRBJ2-3; 7 bases are shared with TRBD1. V lost 3 bases to trimming and J lost 2 bases; unmatched junction nucleotides: 8. The CDR3 is made up of 15 amino acids. Per germline, CDR1 SQVTM and CDR2 ANQGSEA. The CDR3 protein is CSVERQGTFTDTQYF. The CDR3 DNA follows: TGCAGCGTTGAGAGACAGGGAACCTTCACAGATACGCAGTATTTT.

The chain couples TRBV9 to TRBJ1-5, with D uncertain. This CDR3 contains 17 residues. The ends were cut back, 6 bases at V and 0 bases at J, with 19 bases in the middle. Germline CDR1 SGDLS, CDR2 YYNGEE. CDR3 sequence (DNA): TGTGCCAGCAATATACACCGGGAATTATATAGCAATCAGCCCCAGCATTTT. It is translated as CASNIHRELYSNQPQHF.

This sequence joins TRBV30 and TRBJ2-1, with D possibly matching TRBD1 (5 bases). CDR1 is GTSNPN, CDR2 SVGIG, per germline (reference sequence). Between the trimmed V and J ends, which lost 3 bases and 3 bases, there was a span of 9 bases. This CDR3 is built from 13 residues. This CDR3 reads CAWRGLGYNEQFF. The CDR3 coding sequence is TGTGCCTGGAGGGGGCTAGGCTACAATGAGCAGTTCTTC.

This clone was recorded once. The rearrangement links TRBV12-3 or TRBV12-4 to TRBJ1-4; 12 bases are shared with TRBD1. J was trimmed by 15 bases and V by 1 base; bases with no gene match: 3. The CDR3 has 13 amino acids. The CDR3 sequence is CASSLEGTGGVFF. The CDR3 coding sequence is TGTGCCAGCAGTTTAGAGGGGACAGGGGGCGTGTTTTTT.

The rearrangement uses TRBV15 and TRBJ1-2; D is ambiguous. The CDR3 is 12 residues long. Trimming shortened V by 2 bases and J by 5 bases, and 6 bases separated the two germline ends. CDR1 is LNHNV and CDR2 is YYDKDF in the germline V gene (reference sequence). The DNA for the CDR3 is TGTGCCACCAGCAGAAACCTATATGGCTACACCTTC. Protein: CATSRNLYGYTF.

The chain links TRBV7-2 to TRBJ1-6, with 9 positions matching TRBD1. Germline V gene sequence: CDR1 SGHTA, CDR2 FQGNSA. The CDR3 spans 17 residues. V lost 5 bases to trimming and J lost 4 bases; unmatched junction nucleotides: 9. The CDR3 region has the DNA TGTGCCAGCAGCGCCTCCGGGACAGGGCGTTATAATTCACCCCTCCACTTT. Translated: CASSASGTGRYNSPLHF.

This chain links TRBV7-2 with TRBJ1-1; D gene ambiguous. Germline V gene data show CDR1 as SGHTA and CDR2 as FQGNSA. Trimming left V 3 bases short and J 0 bases short, with 8 bases between. The CDR3 runs 14 residues. CDR3 protein: CASSFSGLNTEAFF. The CDR3 DNA reads as TGTGCCAGCAGCTTTTCGGGGTTGAACACTGAAGCTTTCTTT.

The chain links TRBV21-1 to TRBJ1-1; TRBD1 is the table's D call and was not checked against the DNA. TRBV21-1 is annotated as a pseudogene. The CDR3 extends over 17 amino acids. CDR3 nucleotide sequence: TGTGCCAGCAGCAAAAGGGGGGACAGCGAAATGAACACTGAAGCTTTCTTT. This gives the protein CASSKRGDSEMNTEAFF.

The chain has TRBV5-4 and TRBJ2-5; TRBD2 matches 14 bases. This CDR3 contains 15 residues. CDR1 and CDR2 from the germline V gene are SGHNT and YYREEE (reference sequence). Trimming removed 2 bases from V and 5 bases from J; junction bases left unmatched: 2. This CDR3 is CASSFRTSGGETQYF. The CDR3, as DNA: TGTGCCAGCAGCTTTAGGACTAGCGGGGGGGAGACCCAGTACTTC.

This clone has just one count. The rearrangement joins TRBV5-4 to TRBJ2-1; D gene unclear. This CDR3 comprises 14 residues. Looked up from germline, CDR1 is SGHNT and CDR2 is YYREEE (reference sequence). V shed 0 bases and J shed 4 bases, with 8 bases lying between them. CDR3 amino acids: CASSLEQLYNEQFF. CDR3 coding DNA: TGTGCCAGCAGCTTGGAACAGCTTTACAATGAGCAGTTCTTC.

The chain joins TRBV3-1 (or the pseudogene TRBV3-2) to TRBJ2-1, with D possibly matching TRBD1 (5 bases). CDR1 and CDR2 (germline): LGHDT, YNNKEL (reference sequence). V was pared by 1 base and J by 10 bases, with 8 bases between. This CDR3 has 12 residues. The CDR3 protein is CASSQGGLEQFF. CDR3 bases: TGTGCCAGCAGCCAAGGGGGCCTGGAGCAGTTCTTC.

This chain uses TRBV19 with TRBJ1-6; D gene ambiguous. The CDR3 length is 13 residues. V gave up 3 bases and J gave up 9 bases, with 9 bases separating them. Germline CDR1 is LNHDA and CDR2 is SQIVND (reference sequence). In nucleotides, the CDR3 is TGTGCCAGTAGTATGGAGGGAATTTCACCCCTCCACTTT. It encodes CASSMEGISPLHF.

The chain has TRBV30 and TRBJ2-5; maybe TRBD2 (6 bases). The germline V gene has CDR1 GTSNPN and CDR2 SVGIG (reference sequence). The V gene lost 8 bases and the J gene lost 4 bases, with 20 bases spanning the gap. The CDR3 spans 14 residues. The CDR3, as DNA: TGTGCCATCCTCCGGACGGGGGTCGGAGAGACCCAGTACTTC. It encodes CAILRTGVGETQYF.